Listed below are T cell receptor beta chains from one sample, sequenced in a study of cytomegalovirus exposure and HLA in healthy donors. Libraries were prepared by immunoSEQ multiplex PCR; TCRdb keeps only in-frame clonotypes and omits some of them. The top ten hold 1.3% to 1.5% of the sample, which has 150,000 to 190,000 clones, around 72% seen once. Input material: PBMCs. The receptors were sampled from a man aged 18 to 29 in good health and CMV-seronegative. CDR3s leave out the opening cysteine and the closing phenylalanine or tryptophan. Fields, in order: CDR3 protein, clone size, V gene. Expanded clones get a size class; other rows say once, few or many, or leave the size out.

cdr3_aa: ASTPNRLNTEAF; clone_size: NA; v_call: TRBV28
cdr3_aa: ASSLGASPSTDTQY; clone_size: NA; v_call: TRBV7-6
cdr3_aa: ASSYDGGDQPQH; clone_size: NA; v_call: TRBV7-9
cdr3_aa: ASSQEEGAGQPQH; clone_size: NA; v_call: TRBV4-3
cdr3_aa: ASSFGYRGNTEAF; clone_size: NA; v_call: TRBV7-2
cdr3_aa: ASSLGVNTEAF; clone_size: NA; v_call: TRBV5-5
cdr3_aa: ASSHRFGTSGSNEQF; clone_size: NA; v_call: TRBV9
cdr3_aa: ASSLDTGGLLYEQY; clone_size: NA; v_call: TRBV5-6
cdr3_aa: ASTRTGDSYEQY; clone_size: NA; v_call: TRBV7-6
cdr3_aa: ASTSTGGGSYEQY; clone_size: once; v_call: TRBV6-6
cdr3_aa: AWINGVSGNTIY; clone_size: NA; v_call: TRBV30
cdr3_aa: ASSTRDRINEQF; clone_size: NA; v_call: TRBV19
cdr3_aa: ASSSRTGANYSPLH; clone_size: NA; v_call: TRBV4-3
cdr3_aa: ASSSTGATTEAF; clone_size: NA; v_call: TRBV27
cdr3_aa: AWRYSGQGRDTQY; clone_size: NA; v_call: TRBV30
cdr3_aa: ASSDSYGSSYNEQF; clone_size: NA; v_call: TRBV6-4
cdr3_aa: ASSDSQETQY; clone_size: NA; v_call: TRBV10-2
cdr3_aa: ASSERDSSEQF; clone_size: once; v_call: TRBV10-1
cdr3_aa: ASSQLSGGVGPNEKLF; clone_size: NA; v_call: TRBV13
cdr3_aa: ASSLGASYEQY; clone_size: NA; v_call: TRBV5-4
cdr3_aa: ASRLSRTFSSYNEQF; clone_size: NA; v_call: TRBV12-2
cdr3_aa: ASSLQVSDTEAF; clone_size: NA; v_call: TRBV14
cdr3_aa: ASSIDPGRGPQH; clone_size: few; v_call: TRBV19
cdr3_aa: ASRPGPYNEQF; clone_size: NA; v_call: TRBV6-5
cdr3_aa: ASSLVGSGGTQY; clone_size: NA; v_call: TRBV7-2
cdr3_aa: ASSGSSGSGGELF; clone_size: few; v_call: TRBV2
cdr3_aa: ASSFSTGAGGTEAF; clone_size: NA; v_call: TRBV5-1
cdr3_aa: ASSRGTSGNTGELF; clone_size: NA; v_call: TRBV23-1
cdr3_aa: ASSQDPPYREGTNEQF; clone_size: few; v_call: TRBV4-1
cdr3_aa: ASSRWRLLAGEEETQY; clone_size: few; v_call: TRBV4-3
cdr3_aa: ASRWELNTEAF; clone_size: NA; v_call: TRBV6-5
cdr3_aa: AWTGTGAGNQPQH; clone_size: NA; v_call: TRBV30
cdr3_aa: ASSDLTGTGQEKLF; clone_size: NA; v_call: TRBV6-1
cdr3_aa: SARGTDTQY; clone_size: NA; v_call: TRBV20-1
cdr3_aa: ASSLTGAYEQY; clone_size: once; v_call: TRBV5-4
cdr3_aa: ASSEQGPETGELF; clone_size: NA; v_call: TRBV10-2
cdr3_aa: ASSQRTGDGYT; clone_size: NA; v_call: TRBV14
cdr3_aa: SVLNREYNEQF; clone_size: NA; v_call: TRBV29-1